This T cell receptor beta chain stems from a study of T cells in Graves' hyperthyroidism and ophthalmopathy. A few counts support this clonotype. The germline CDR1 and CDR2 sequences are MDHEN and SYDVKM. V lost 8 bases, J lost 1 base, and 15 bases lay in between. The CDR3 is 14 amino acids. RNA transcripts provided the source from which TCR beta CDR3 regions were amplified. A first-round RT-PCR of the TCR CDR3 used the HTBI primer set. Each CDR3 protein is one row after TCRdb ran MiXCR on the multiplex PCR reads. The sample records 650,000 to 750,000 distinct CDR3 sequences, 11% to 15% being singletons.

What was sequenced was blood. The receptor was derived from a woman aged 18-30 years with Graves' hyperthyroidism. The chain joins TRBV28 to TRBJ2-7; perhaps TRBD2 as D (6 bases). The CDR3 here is CASLRPSASYEQYF. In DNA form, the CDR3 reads TGTGCCAGCCTCAGGCCTAGCGCGTCCTACGAGCAGTACTTC.